These T cell receptor beta chains were read from a single sample in a study of cytomegalovirus exposure and HLA in healthy donors. Generated by immunoSEQ multiplex PCR, the TCRdb table keeps only in-frame clones and is missing some. The sample has 250,000 to 350,000 clones, around 87% seen once. Sequencing was performed on PBMCs. The origin of the receptors is a young woman in good health and CMV-seronegative. Both conserved end residues are part of each CDR3. The D gene is left open where the match is weak. Some rows have no size entry. The others give once, few or many, or a class for an expanded clone.

D: .; V: TRBV27; J: TRBJ1-1; size: .; CDR3: CASSLSTVISTEAFF; DNA: TGTGCCAGCAGTTTATCCACAGTAATTTCCACTGAAGCTTTCTTT
D: .; V: TRBV29-1; J: TRBJ2-1; size: .; CDR3: CSVRPEYNEQFF; DNA: TGCAGCGTGCGCCCTGAATACAATGAGCAGTTCTTC
D: .; V: TRBV4-1; J: TRBJ1-2; size: few; CDR3: CASSQEGRTNYGYTF; DNA: TGCGCCAGCAGCCAAGAGGGCAGGACAAACTATGGCTACACCTTC
D: TRBD1; V: TRBV27; J: TRBJ1-4; size: .; CDR3: CASSVVVAGTGYEKLFF; DNA: TGTGCCAGCAGCGTTGTGGTCGCCGGGACAGGGTACGAAAAACTGTTTTTT
D: TRBD2; V: TRBV2; J: TRBJ2-5; size: .; CDR3: CASNIGGRLQETQYF; DNA: TGTGCCAGCAACATAGGCGGGAGACTCCAAGAGACCCAGTACTTC
D: .; V: TRBV30; J: TRBJ1-1; size: once; CDR3: CAWITGIGNTEAFF; DNA: TGTGCCTGGATTACAGGGATTGGGAACACTGAAGCTTTCTTT
D: TRBD2; V: TRBV15; J: TRBJ2-7; size: .; CDR3: CATSRDKLASGSYEQYF; DNA: TGTGCCACCAGCAGAGATAAGTTGGCTAGCGGTTCCTACGAGCAGTACTTC
D: .; V: TRBV7-2; J: TRBJ2-2; size: .; CDR3: CASSFSTRGQLYTGELFF; DNA: TGTGCCAGCAGCTTTTCCACCCGAGGACAGCTCTACACCGGGGAGCTGTTTTTT
D: .; V: TRBV2; J: TRBJ1-1; size: .; CDR3: CASTYRQGGTEAFF; DNA: TGTGCCAGCACCTATCGGCAGGGAGGCACTGAAGCTTTCTTT
D: .; V: TRBV7-6; J: TRBJ2-3; size: once; CDR3: CASSLRQGLTDTQYF; DNA: TGTGCCAGCAGCTTAAGACAGGGACTCACAGATACGCAGTATTTT
D: .; V: TRBV7-9; J: TRBJ1-1; size: .; CDR3: CASSLASGVATEAFF; DNA: TGTGCCAGCAGCTTAGCGTCAGGGGTTGCCACTGAAGCTTTCTTT
D: .; V: TRBV2; J: TRBJ2-5; size: .; CDR3: CASRDYQETQYF; DNA: TGTGCCAGCAGGGACTACCAAGAGACCCAGTACTTC
D: .; V: TRBV28; J: TRBJ1-5; size: .; CDR3: CASHNQPQHF; DNA: TGTGCCAGCCATAATCAGCCCCAGCATTTT
D: .; V: TRBV4-1; J: TRBJ2-7; size: .; CDR3: CASSQTVSYEQYF; DNA: TGCGCCAGCAGCCAAACGGTATCCTACGAGCAGTACTTC
D: TRBD1; V: TRBV6-5; J: TRBJ1-2; size: .; CDR3: CASSRDSNYGYTF; DNA: TGTGCCAGCAGCCGGGACAGTAACTATGGCTACACCTTC
D: .; V: TRBV15; J: TRBJ2-7; size: .; CDR3: CATSRVGVGGSYEQYF; DNA: TGTGCCACCAGCAGAGTAGGGGTTGGGGGGTCCTACGAGCAGTACTTC
D: .; V: TRBV7-2; J: TRBJ1-2; size: .; CDR3: CASSQEFTNYGYTF; DNA: TGTGCCAGCAGCCAAGAGTTTACTAACTATGGCTACACCTTC
D: .; V: TRBV7-2; J: TRBJ2-1; size: once; CDR3: CASSLVGVLADQQFF; DNA: TGTGCCAGCAGCCTCGTCGGGGTGCTAGCAGACCAGCAGTTCTTC
D: .; V: TRBV30; J: TRBJ1-2; size: .; CDR3: CAWYGGVYGYTF; DNA: TGTGCCTGGTACGGGGGGGTCTATGGCTACACCTTC
D: TRBD1; V: TRBV6-4; J: TRBJ2-3; size: .; CDR3: CASSGGGPTDTQYF; DNA: TGTGCCAGCAGTGGAGGGGGCCCCACAGATACGCAGTATTTT
D: TRBD1; V: TRBV7-9; J: TRBJ1-2; size: .; CDR3: CASSTPGQGRDGYTF; DNA: TGTGCCAGCAGCACCCCGGGACAGGGTCGAGATGGCTACACCTTC
D: TRBD2; V: TRBV18; J: TRBJ2-7; size: .; CDR3: CASSSRTRSDYEQYF; DNA: TGTGCCAGCTCATCAAGGACTAGAAGCGACTACGAGCAGTACTTC
D: TRBD1; V: TRBV15; J: TRBJ2-3; size: .; CDR3: CATSRNRDRGWTDTQYF; DNA: TGTGCCACCAGCAGAAACCGGGACAGGGGATGGACAGATACGCAGTATTTT
D: .; V: TRBV7-9; J: TRBJ2-7; size: .; CDR3: CASSPRVGGAEQYF; DNA: TGTGCCAGCAGCCCTAGGGTGGGGGGGGCCGAGCAGTACTTC
D: .; V: TRBV9; J: TRBJ2-5; size: .; CDR3: CASSYEKENGETQYF; DNA: TGTGCCAGCAGCTACGAAAAGGAGAATGGGGAGACCCAGTACTTC
D: .; V: TRBV30; J: TRBJ1-2; size: few; CDR3: CACSGGGGYTF; DNA: TGTGCCTGTTCGGGAGGGGGGGGCTACACCTTC
D: TRBD2; V: TRBV6-6; J: TRBJ2-7; size: .; CDR3: CASSGGYEQYF; DNA: TGTGCCAGCTCGGGGGGCTACGAGCAGTACTTC
D: .; V: TRBV11-2; J: TRBJ2-7; size: few; CDR3: CASSLDRYEQYF; DNA: TGTGCCAGCAGCTTAGATCGCTACGAGCAGTACTTC
D: TRBD1; V: TRBV23-1; J: TRBJ1-3; size: .; CDR3: CASSHSGQGAQMNGNTIYF; DNA: TGCGCCAGCAGTCATTCGGGACAGGGGGCGCAGATGAATGGAAACACCATATATTTT
D: TRBD2; V: TRBV15; J: TRBJ2-1; size: .; CDR3: CATSTSGQPKDFEQFF; DNA: TGTGCCACCAGCACTAGCGGGCAACCCAAGGATTTTGAGCAGTTCTTC
D: .; V: TRBV5-1; J: TRBJ2-1; size: .; CDR3: CASSLGQGTYNEQFF; DNA: TGCGCCAGCAGCTTGGGGCAGGGGACATACAATGAGCAGTTCTTC
D: TRBD2; V: TRBV4-2; J: TRBJ2-1; size: .; CDR3: CASSENPSIAGAQYNEQFF; DNA: TGTGCCAGCAGTGAGAACCCCTCGATAGCGGGAGCTCAATACAATGAGCAGTTCTTC
D: .; V: TRBV7-2; J: TRBJ2-7; size: .; CDR3: CASSSSGYEQYF; DNA: TGTGCCAGCAGCTCGAGCGGGTACGAGCAGTACTTC
D: TRBD2; V: TRBV27; J: TRBJ2-3; size: .; CDR3: CASSLSGRRTDTQYF; DNA: TGTGCCAGCAGTTTAAGCGGGAGACGCACAGATACGCAGTATTTT
D: TRBD1; V: TRBV6-5; J: TRBJ2-1; size: .; CDR3: CASRTRQGSYNEQFF; DNA: TGTGCCAGCAGAACCCGACAGGGTTCCTACAATGAGCAGTTCTTC
D: TRBD2; V: TRBV10-3; J: TRBJ2-7; size: .; CDR3: CAISGQKSGLAGTYEQYF; DNA: TGTGCCATAAGCGGGCAAAAGAGCGGACTAGCGGGTACCTACGAGCAGTACTTC
D: .; V: TRBV25-1; J: TRBJ2-2; size: .; CDR3: CASSILSVGTGELFF; DNA: TGTGCCAGCAGTATACTATCGGTTGGCACCGGGGAGCTGTTTTTT
D: .; V: TRBV4-1; J: TRBJ1-4; size: .; CDR3: CASSQALQTNEKLFF; DNA: TGCGCCAGCAGCCAAGCCCTCCAGACTAATGAAAAACTGTTTTTT
D: .; V: TRBV29-1; J: TRBJ1-1; size: few; CDR3: CSVAVTGNTEAFF; DNA: TGCAGCGTTGCCGTTACAGGGAACACTGAAGCTTTCTTT
D: TRBD1; V: TRBV18; J: TRBJ2-7; size: .; CDR3: CASSPQGQGAYEQYF; DNA: TGTGCCAGCTCACCACAGGGACAGGGGGCCTACGAGCAGTACTTC
D: TRBD1; V: TRBV28; J: TRBJ1-5; size: .; CDR3: CASSLEFQGAHSNQPQHF; DNA: TGTGCCAGCAGTTTAGAGTTTCAGGGGGCGCACAGCAATCAGCCCCAGCATTTT
D: .; V: TRBV5-1; J: TRBJ1-3; size: .; CDR3: CASSVTSSGNTIYF; DNA: TGCGCCAGCAGCGTGACAAGCTCTGGAAACACCATATATTTT